Each of the 8 T cell receptor beta chains below was sequenced from the same sample in a study of blood T cell repertoires in COVID-19 (TCRdb year 2020). The library was made by the immunoSEQ multiplex PCR assay. TCRdb provides this immuneACCESS table in a form limited to in-frame rearrangements. Some clones are lacking; in checked studies, under half of them reflect an unresolved V gene, and why the rest are absent is not known. Across this sample there are about 59,000 clones, with about 83% seen only once. The top ten clones comprise approximately 3.5% of the sample. Specimen: peripheral blood. These TCRs come from a woman aged 80 or over with acute or convalescent COVID-19.

The chain uses TRBV7-2 and TRBJ2-7; possibly TRBD1 for D (6 bases). The CDR3 has 15 amino acids. Between the trimmed V and J ends, which lost 1 base and 7 bases, there was a span of 17 bases. The germline V gene encodes CDR1 SGHTA and CDR2 FQGNSA. The DNA of the CDR3 is TGTGCCAGCAGCTTAGGCGAAGTGGGGGCGGCGGAGCAGTACTTC. Protein: CASSLGEVGAAEQYF.

The chain joins TRBV27 to TRBJ2-3, with D tentatively TRBD2 (6 bases). This CDR3 contains 14 residues. Germline V gives CDR1 MNHEY, CDR2 SMNVEV (reference sequence). Trimming took 5 bases from V and 4 from J, leaving 13 bases between them. CDR3 protein: CASSLGTPADTQYF. For the CDR3, the DNA is TGTGCCAGCAGTCTCGGGACTCCAGCAGATACGCAGTATTTT.

The gene calls are TRBV19 and TRBJ1-6; 7 bases fit TRBD1. Germline lookup yields CDR1 LNHDA and CDR2 SQIVND (reference sequence). The V gene end was trimmed by 5 bases and the J gene end by 6 bases; junction bases not matched to a gene: 4. The CDR3 is 14 residues long. CDR3 nucleotide sequence: TGTGCCAGTAGTCCGGGGACAGCTAATTCACCCCTCCACTTT. Encoded protein: CASSPGTANSPLHF.

The chain has TRBV9 and TRBJ1-2, with D possibly matching TRBD1 (5 bases). CDR1 SGDLS and CDR2 YYNGEE come from the germline V gene. The CDR3 is 13 residues long. V lost 6 bases and J lost 3, with 12 bases in between. For the CDR3, the DNA is TGTGCCAGCACCCGAGGGGAGGACTATGGCTACACCTTC. Protein sequence: CASTRGEDYGYTF.

The gene calls are TRBV5-6 and TRBJ2-5; D gene uncertain. CDR1 and CDR2 from the germline V gene are SGHDT and YYEEEE. Trimming left V 4 bases short and J 3 bases short, with 4 bases between. The CDR3 length is 11 residues. CDR3 nucleotides: TGTGCCAGCAGCCAAAAAGAGACCCAGTACTTC. It translates to CASSQKETQYF.

The CDR3 here is CASSPEPGQDYGYTF. CDR3 coding DNA: TGCGCCAGCAGCCCGGAACCGGGACAGGACTATGGCTACACCTTC. The chain joins TRBV4-3 to TRBJ1-2; 8 bases are shared with TRBD1. The CDR3 length is 15 residues. Germline CDR1 reads LGHNA; CDR2 reads YSLEER. Trimming removed 4 bases from V and 3 bases from J; junction bases left unmatched: 7.

V is TRBV28 and J is TRBJ1-5, with D possibly TRBD1 on 5 matching bases. V was trimmed by 6 bases and J by 4 bases, leaving 16 bases between them. Germline V gene sequence: CDR1 MDHEN, CDR2 SYDVKM. The CDR3 length is 15 residues. The CDR3 loop is CASRTGGIANQPQHF. In DNA form, the CDR3 reads TGTGCCAGCAGAACAGGCGGGATTGCGAATCAGCCCCAGCATTTT. Complete variable domain (other parts from reference TRBV28 and TRBJ1-5): DVKVTQSSRYLVKRTGEKVFLECVQDMDHENMFWYRQDPGLGLRLIYFSYDVKMKEKGDIPEGYSVSREKKERFSLILESASTNQTSMYLCASRTGGIANQPQHFGDGTRLSIL.

This clone was detected once. V and J are TRBV4-1 and TRBJ2-5; possibly TRBD1 for D (5 bases). Deletions cut 0 bases from V and 2 bases from J, with 10 bases between. This CDR3 has 15 residues. The germline gives CDR1 MGHRA, CDR2 YSYEKL. CDR3 DNA sequence: TGCGCCAGCAGCCAAGATGAGACAGAACAAGAGACCCAGTACTTC. Translating gives CASSQDETEQETQYF.